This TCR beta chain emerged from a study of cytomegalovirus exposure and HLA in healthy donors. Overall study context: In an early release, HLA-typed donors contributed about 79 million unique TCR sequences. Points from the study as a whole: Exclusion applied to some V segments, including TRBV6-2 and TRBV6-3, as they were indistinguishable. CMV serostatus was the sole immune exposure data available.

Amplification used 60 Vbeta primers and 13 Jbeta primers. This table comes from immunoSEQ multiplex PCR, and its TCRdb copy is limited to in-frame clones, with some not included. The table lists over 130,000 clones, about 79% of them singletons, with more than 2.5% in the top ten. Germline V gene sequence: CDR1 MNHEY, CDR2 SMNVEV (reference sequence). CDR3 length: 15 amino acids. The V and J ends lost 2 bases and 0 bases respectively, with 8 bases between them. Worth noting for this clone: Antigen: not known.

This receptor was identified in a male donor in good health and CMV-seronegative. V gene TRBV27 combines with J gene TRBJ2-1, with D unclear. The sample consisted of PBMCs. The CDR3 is CASSLRESSYNEQFF. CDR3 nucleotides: TGTGCCAGCAGTTTAAGAGAGAGCTCCTACAATGAGCAGTTCTTC.